Following are 10 T cell receptor beta chains from one sample sequenced in a study of T-cell reconstitution after alpha-beta-depleted transplantation in children. Preparation of the TCRbeta library used unique molecular identifiers. Using its own MiXCR run on the PCR reads, TCRdb lists one record per CDR3 protein. The table lists approximately 590,000 distinct CDR3 sequences, over 9.5% of them singletons. This material consisted of PBMCs from the stem cell graft donor, taken from the stem cell graft. All receptors derive from a human donor who donated a stem cell graft to a child with acute myeloid leukemia.

This clonotype was seen a handful of times. This chain connects TRBV28 to TRBJ2-5; D is possibly TRBD1 (5 bases). The CDR3 totals 16 residues. V gave up 2 bases and J gave up 7 bases, with 20 bases separating them. Per the germline V gene, CDR1 is MDHEN and CDR2 is SYDVKM. CDR3 bases: TGTGCCAGCAGTTTACACCAGACTTCGCCCCAGGGGACCCAGTACTTC. This encodes CASSLHQTSPQGTQYF.

The sample holds many counts of this clonotype. The J gene is TRBJ2-1, the V gene TRBV29-1; TRBD2 matches 10 bases. Losses at the gene ends were 6 bases for V and 3 bases for J; bases not matched to a gene: 5. Per the germline V gene, CDR1 is SQVTM and CDR2 is ANQGSEA. CDR3 size: 14 residues. CDR3 protein: CSVSSGGGYNEQFF. The CDR3 DNA reads TGCAGCGTCTCTAGCGGGGGTGGCTACAATGAGCAGTTCTTC.

This clonotype has more than one count but fewer than ten. V and J are TRBV30 and TRBJ2-7, with TRBD1 identical over 8 bases. CDR1 is GTSNPN, CDR2 SVGIG, per germline (reference sequence). The CDR3 totals 17 residues. The junction had 13 bases not matched to a gene; V was cut back by 0 bases and J by 3 bases. The chain's CDR3 is CAWSVRSLTGAFYEQYF. As DNA, the CDR3 is TGTGCCTGGAGTGTACGATCCCTGACAGGGGCATTCTACGAGCAGTACTTC.

V gene TRBV5-5 combines with J gene TRBJ2-7; 11 nucleotides align to TRBD2. Germline V gene sequence: CDR1 SGHKS, CDR2 YYEKEE (reference sequence). This CDR3 is built from 15 residues. The V segment lost 4 bases and the J segment 6 bases; nucleotides outside the gene matches: 9. As DNA, the CDR3 is TGTGCCAGCAGCCCCACTAGCGGGAGAGTCCCCGAGCAGTACTTC. This gives the protein CASSPTSGRVPEQYF.

This rearrangement joins TRBV12-3 or TRBV12-4 to TRBJ1-5, with TRBD1 matching over 10 bases. V lost 7 bases and J lost 7; bases outside the gene matches: 19. The CDR3 length is 18 residues. The CDR3 nucleotides read TGTGCCAGCAACCTGGACCTTGGGGGACAGGGGACGAGGCAGCCCCAGCATTTT. Translated: CASNLDLGGQGTRQPQHF.

The J gene is TRBJ2-3, the V gene TRBV6-1, with 12 bases that match TRBD2. Germline V gene sequence: CDR1 MNHNS, CDR2 SASEGT. V lost 9 bases and J lost 2; bases outside the gene matches: 6. The length of the CDR3 is 15 residues. This chain's CDR3 is CASHLAGGPTDTQYF. In DNA, the CDR3 is TGTGCCAGTCACCTAGCGGGAGGGCCCACAGATACGCAGTATTTT.

The table lists this clonotype with many counts. The chain employs TRBV7-6 and TRBJ1-5; 9 bases are a match to TRBD1. CDR1 is SGHVS and CDR2 is FNYEAQ in the germline V gene. CDR3 length: 19 residues. Trimming removed 5 bases from V and 1 base from J; junction bases left unmatched: 15. The DNA of the CDR3 is TGTGCCAGCAGCCCCACTAGCGGGACAGGGTTTTCGAGCAATCAGCCCCAGCATTTT. This encodes CASSPTSGTGFSSNQPQHF.

This clonotype has ten or more counts. The chain combines TRBV9 with TRBJ2-1; TRBD1 might be the D (5 bases). The CDR3 spans 15 residues. Germline V gene lookup returns CDR1 SGDLS and CDR2 YYNGEE. Trimming took 4 bases from V and 2 from J, leaving 13 bases between them. This chain's CDR3 is CASSFTGVPYNEQFF. CDR3 nucleotides: TGTGCCAGCAGCTTCACAGGAGTCCCCTACAATGAGCAGTTCTTC.

This clonotype was picked up a small number of times. The chain employs TRBV27 and TRBJ1-4; D gene uncertain. Trimming took 1 base from V and 5 from J, leaving 8 bases between them. Germline-derived CDR1 and CDR2 are MNHEY and SMNVEV (reference sequence). This CDR3 region has 14 residues. CDR3 sequence: CASSLWAENEKLFF. In DNA, the CDR3 is TGTGCCAGCAGTTTATGGGCGGAAAATGAAAAACTGTTTTTT.

The chain carries TRBV6-5 and TRBJ2-3, with TRBD2 as a possible D gene (6 bases). The CDR3 has 16 amino acids. Trimming pared 0 bases from V and 4 bases from J, leaving 14 bases between. From germline, CDR1 is MNHEY and CDR2 SVGAGI. The CDR3, as DNA: TGTGCCAGCAGTTACTCGCCGGGAGTGGGGGCAGATACGCAGTATTTT. As protein: CASSYSPGVGADTQYF.